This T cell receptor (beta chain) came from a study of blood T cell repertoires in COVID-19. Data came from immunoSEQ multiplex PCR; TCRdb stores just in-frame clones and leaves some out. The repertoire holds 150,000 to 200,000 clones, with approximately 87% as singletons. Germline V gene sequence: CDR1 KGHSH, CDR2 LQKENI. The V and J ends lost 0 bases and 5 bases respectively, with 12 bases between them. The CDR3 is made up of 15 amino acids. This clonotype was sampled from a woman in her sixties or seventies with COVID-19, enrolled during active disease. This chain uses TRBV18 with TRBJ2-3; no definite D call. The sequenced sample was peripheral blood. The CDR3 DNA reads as TGTGCCAGCTCACCACCGGCAGGTCCCCGAGATACGCAGTATTTT. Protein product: CASSPPAGPRDTQYF.